Listed here are 12 T cell receptor beta chains from one sample, sequenced in a study of CD8 T cells in ankylosing spondylitis. Using its own MiXCR run on the 5' RACE reads, TCRdb lists one record per CDR3 protein. The repertoire includes approximately 350,000 distinct CDR3 sequences, roughly 14% of them detected once, and about 1% sits in the top ten. Sequenced: blood, either unsorted or a sorted T cell fraction (not recorded which). The receptors originated from a male donor with ankylosing spondylitis or in good health (not recorded which).

This clonotype has more than one count but fewer than ten. The chain combines TRBV11-2 with TRBJ2-3; 8 bases agree with TRBD2. Unmatched junction bases numbered 13, after V lost 3 bases and J lost 2 bases. The germline V gene encodes CDR1 SGHAT and CDR2 FQNNGV. This CDR3 has 18 residues. CDR3 nucleotide sequence: TGTGCCAGCAGCTTCCCGGCGGGGGGTAGCGGGGACACAGATACGCAGTATTTT. Amino acid sequence: CASSFPAGGSGDTDTQYF.

The CDR3 nucleotides read TGCGCCAGCAGCCCCCAACAGCTGAACACCGGGGAGCTGTTTTTT. Protein: CASSPQQLNTGELFF. The V and J genes are TRBV5-1 and TRBJ2-2; no clear D gene. The CDR3 extends over 15 amino acids. From germline, CDR1 is SGHRS and CDR2 YFSETQ. Trimming stripped 4 bases from V and 1 base from J, with 11 bases between. Full variable domain (outside the CDR3, taken from reference TRBV5-1 and TRBJ2-2): KAGVTQTPRYLIKTRGQQVTLSCSPISGHRSVSWYQQTPGQGLQFLFEYFSETQRNKGNFPGRFSGRQFSNSRSEMNVSTLELGDSALYLCASSPQQLNTGELFFGEGSRLTVL.

This clonotype came up many times. The V gene is TRBV29-1, the J gene TRBJ1-1, with D unclear. The germline V gene encodes CDR1 SQVTM and CDR2 ANQGSEA. This CDR3 comprises 13 residues. Trimming took 4 bases from V and 1 from J, leaving 10 bases between them. CDR3: CSVVRYGNTEAFF. The CDR3 DNA follows: TGCAGCGTTGTTAGGTACGGGAACACTGAAGCTTTCTTT.

V is TRBV14 and J is TRBJ1-5, with no clear D. V lost 5 bases to trimming and J lost 9 bases, with 14 bases between them. Germline V CDR1 and CDR2: SGHDN, FVKESK. The CDR3 consists of 13 residues. The DNA of the CDR3 is TGTGCCAGCAGCTCAGGACCGGGCAGGCCCCAGCATTTT. Its translation is CASSSGPGRPQHF.

Remarks on this clonotype: The junction departs from the called germline gene at one end, perhaps through a read error. The J gene is TRBJ2-7, the V gene TRBV12-3 or TRBV12-4; maybe TRBD2 (5 bases). This CDR3 contains 12 residues. CDR3 amino acids: CASSLATSQQYF. CDR3 nucleotides: TGTGCCAGCAGCTTAGCGACGTCCCAGCAGTACTTC.

The chain joins TRBV20-1 to TRBJ2-7; TRBD2 matches 9 bases. V lost 0 bases and J lost 5; bases outside the gene matches: 11. CDR1 and CDR2 (germline): DFQATT, SNEGSKA (reference sequence). This CDR3 has 16 residues. CDR3: CSARDLLRTSENEQYF. CDR3 DNA: TGCAGTGCTAGAGATCTCCTCCGGACTAGCGAGAACGAGCAGTACTTC.

This clonotype appeared a few times. The chain carries TRBV14 and TRBJ1-1; D is unclear. Germline CDR1 SGHDN, CDR2 FVKESK. Between the trimmed V and J ends, which lost 1 base and 1 base, there was a span of 13 bases. The CDR3 is made up of 16 amino acids. CDR3 loop: CASSQVMGSGNTEAFF. The CDR3 DNA reads TGTGCCAGCAGCCAAGTTATGGGGTCTGGGAACACTGAAGCTTTCTTT.

This clonotype was seen a few times. The J gene is TRBJ2-5, the V gene TRBV10-3; D is unclear. Germline CDR1 and CDR2: ENHRY and SYGVKD. The V gene lost 0 bases and the J gene lost 2 bases, with 13 bases spanning the gap. The CDR3 covers 16 residues. The chain's CDR3 is CAISESESAAQETQYF. DNA of the CDR3: TGTGCCATCAGTGAGTCAGAATCTGCTGCACAAGAGACCCAGTACTTC.

This clonotype turned up a few times. V is TRBV10-3 and J is TRBJ2-7; D tentatively reads TRBD1 or TRBD2 (5 bases each). The CDR3 has 13 residues. V was trimmed by 6 bases and J by 2 bases, leaving 11 bases between them. Germline V CDR1 and CDR2: ENHRY, SYGVKD. Here the CDR3 DNA reads TGTGCCATCAGCGGGACGGTTGCCTACGAGCAGTACTTC. Translated, it gives CAISGTVAYEQYF.

CDR3 in amino acids: CSAGLAAYNEQFF. DNA for the CDR3: TGCAGTGCCGGACTAGCGGCCTACAATGAGCAGTTCTTC. The chain recombines TRBV20-1 with TRBJ2-1, with 10 bases aligning to TRBD2. CDR1 is DFQATT and CDR2 is SNEGSKA in the germline V gene (reference sequence). This CDR3 comprises 13 residues. Trimming took 6 bases from V and 2 from J; bases not matched to a gene: 1.

This clonotype has a handful of counts. V and J are TRBV5-5 and TRBJ2-7, with 9 positions matching TRBD2. V was clipped by 4 bases and J by 4 bases; unmatched bases: 3. Germline V gives CDR1 SGHKS, CDR2 YYEKEE (reference sequence). The length of the CDR3 is 13 residues. The chain's CDR3 is CASSAGLAYEQYF. The CDR3 region has the DNA TGTGCCAGCAGCGCGGGACTAGCATACGAGCAGTACTTC.

A few counts support this clonotype. CDR3 nucleotide sequence: TGTGCCAGCAGCCAAGTCGGGGGCAGGGATAGCTATGGCTACACCTTC. It specifies CASSQVGGRDSYGYTF. The chain recombines TRBV14 with TRBJ1-2; D may be TRBD1 (6 bases). Germline CDR1 and CDR2: SGHDN and FVKESK. The CDR3 runs 16 residues. Deletions cut 1 base from V and 4 bases from J, with 16 bases between.